This TCR beta chain was sequenced in a study of blood T cell repertoires in COVID-19 (TCRdb year 2020). Concerning the study at large: The collaborator samples originated in the United States, Italy and Spain and spanned the acute and convalescent phases of COVID-19. The material from the prospective study consisted of cDNA or gDNA derived from T cells, B-cell-depleted T cells, or PBMCs. Subjects who had been exposed to COVID-19, were actively infected with it, or had recovered from it provided the deeply sampled blood TCRbeta repertoires that made up the dataset. The repertoires were made available in a free public database intended to serve as a resource for research on the immune response to SARS-CoV-2. Samples were obtained from the ongoing ImmuneRACE study (first 160 participants) and from 1,000 to 1,500 subjects provided by 6 global collaborators. A de-identified subject ID, COVID-19 status, age in years and sex were almost always included in the sample metadata. Where HLA class I and class II types were available, the types were taken from metadata supplied by the sample provider, not from assay-based typing. What the study reported, not specific to this receptor: How much clinical and demographic metadata was included differed by source and by participant, and the metadata was provided uncurated.

Participants in the prospective study were enrolled through a virtual design, were aged roughly 18 to 100 years, and lived in roughly 26 United States geographic areas. To assign participants to cohorts, the prospective study relied on clinical history that participants themselves reported in a screening survey and a study questionnaire. Recovered participants in ImmuneRACE Cohort 3 were defined as having two consecutive negative NP/OP PCR tests, clearance from a healthcare professional, or resolution of symptoms. Mobile phlebotomists in the prospective study collected whole blood, serum and a nasopharyngeal or oropharyngeal swab from every participant. Prospective study participants could optionally give additional blood draws and questionnaires over an approximately 2-month period. Blood samples from the prospective study were shipped frozen or at room temperature prior to DNA extraction. TCRbeta CDR3 regions were amplified from genomic DNA using the immunoSEQ Assay, a bias-controlled multiplex PCR. As for the authors' bioinformatics: The number of nucleated cells in each sample was estimated from the amplification of reference gene primers within the assay. Sequence reads were collapsed and filtered to measure the absolute abundance of every unique TCRbeta CDR3 rearrangement. For each sample, productive Simpson clonality was calculated as the square root of Simpson's diversity index over productive rearrangements. What TCRdb holds here is the immuneACCESS table cut down to in-frame rearrangements. Part of the clones is not present; checked against another copy, under half of the missing clones reflect an unresolved V gene, and the others are unexplained. D and trimming come from the DNA, and the V and J calls and clone size come from that table. This sample holds about 160,000 clones; roughly 87% were observed only once. Around 7% of the sample rests with the top ten.

The CDR3 numbers 14 residues from cysteine through phenylalanine. Of the read, only the CDR3 DNA is kept; its 42 bases are in frame from base 1. Unmatched junction bases come to 7, with V trimmed by 8 bases and J by 4 bases. The germline V gene encodes CDR1 LNHDA and CDR2 SQIVND (reference sequence). Concerning this clone itself: Its antigen target is currently unknown. Base quality data are lacking; no much larger clone is found one base away.

The rearrangement combines TRBV19 with TRBJ1-4; 7 bases in the middle match TRBD1. The sequencing input was PBMCs or T cells enriched from blood (not recorded which). The TCR was taken from a woman aged 50 to 60 who had recovered from COVID-19. The encoded CDR3 is CASQPGQLNEKLFF. The sequenced DNA is TGTGCCAGTCAACCGGGACAGCTTAATGAAAAACTGTTTTTT. With all but the CDR3 taken from the reference TRBV19 and TRBJ1-4 genes, the full variable domain is: DGGITQSPKYLFRKEGQNVTLSCEQNLNHDAMYWYRQDPGQGLRLIYYSQIVNDFQKGDIAEGYSVSREKKESFPLTVTSAQKNPTAFYLCASQPGQLNEKLFFGSGTQLSVL.